The 28 T cell receptor beta chains listed next were all sequenced from one sample in a study of blood T cell repertoires in COVID-19. Clones were sequenced by immunoSEQ multiplex PCR, and TCRdb holds only the in-frame ones, with some missing. This repertoire shows about 50,000 clones, 89% found once; its top ten account for around 30%. What was sequenced was peripheral blood. Source of these receptors: a woman older than 75 with acute or convalescent COVID-19.

The chain recombines TRBV3-1 (or the pseudogene TRBV3-2) with TRBJ1-2, with 8 bases identical to TRBD1. Germline assignment: CDR1 LGHDT and CDR2 YNNKEL (reference sequence). The CDR3 runs 15 residues. J lost 7 bases, V lost 2 bases, and 9 bases had no gene match. CDR3 DNA sequence: TGTGCCAGCAGCCAAAGACAGGGGCTAAGGACTGGCTACACCTTC. It encodes CASSQRQGLRTGYTF.

The rearrangement links TRBV7-9 to TRBJ1-2; D not certain. CDR3 length equals 14 residues. Trimming removed 7 bases from V and 4 bases from J, with 16 bases in between. Germline CDR1 is SEHNR and CDR2 is FQNEAQ (reference sequence). The CDR3: CASIVSGAGYGYTF. In nucleotides, the CDR3 is TGTGCCAGCATCGTCAGCGGAGCGGGCTATGGCTACACCTTC.

This rearrangement joins TRBV5-5 to TRBJ1-2, with D unresolved. This CDR3 has 14 residues. Trimming left V 4 bases short and J 5 bases short, with 15 bases between. Looked up from germline, CDR1 is SGHKS and CDR2 is YYEKEE (reference sequence). As DNA, the CDR3 is TGTGCCAGCAGCCGTGAAAGCTCCTTGTATGGCTACACCTTC. It encodes CASSRESSLYGYTF. The full variable domain, with the rest looked up from reference TRBV5-5 and TRBJ1-2, is DAGVTQSPTHLIKTRGQQVTLRCSPISGHKSVSWYQQVLGQGPQFIFQYYEKEERGRGNFPDRFSARQFPNYSSELNVNALLLGDSALYLCASSRESSLYGYTFGSGTRLTVV.

This chain joins TRBV2 and TRBJ2-5; 8 bases fit TRBD1. This CDR3 region has 15 residues. The V gene's germline CDR1 is SNHLY and CDR2 FYNNEI. Losses at the gene ends were 4 bases for V and 5 bases for J; bases not matched to a gene: 9. The CDR3: CASSGGQGTGETQYF. Here the CDR3 DNA reads TGTGCCAGCAGTGGCGGACAGGGAACGGGGGAGACCCAGTACTTC.

This clone was counted once. The rearrangement joins TRBV6-5 to TRBJ1-6; D is ambiguous. V dropped 7 bases and J dropped 8 bases, with 9 bases sitting between them. Germline loops: CDR1 MNHEY, CDR2 SVGAGI. CDR3 size: 12 residues. CDR3 DNA: TGTGCCAGCACTTATTCGGATTCACCCCTCCACTTT. Translating it yields CASTYSDSPLHF.

The chain recombines TRBV6-5 with TRBJ2-7; TRBD1 is a possible D gene (6 bases). This CDR3 comprises 14 residues. Trimming took off 8 bases at V and 3 bases at J, with 17 bases between the two ends. CDR1 and CDR2 (germline): MNHEY, SVGAGI. The CDR3 loop is CASGSRQVNYEQYV. Written as DNA, the CDR3 is TGTGCCAGCGGATCCCGACAGGTAAACTACGAGCAGTACGTC.

This clone was seen a handful of times. The CDR3 bases are TGTGCCAGCACCCACGGGGCAGATACGCAGTATTTT. This translates into CASTHGADTQYF. The chain recombines TRBV12-3 or TRBV12-4 with TRBJ2-3; TRBD2 is a possible D gene (5 bases). The CDR3 runs to 12 residues. Trimming removed 7 bases from V and 4 bases from J, with 9 bases in between.

CDR3 sequence (DNA): TGTGCCACTATGAGGAGCGGGAGCAACTACAATGAGCAGTTCTTC. This encodes CATMRSGSNYNEQFF. V and J are TRBV6-5 and TRBJ2-1, with 8 bases matching TRBD2. The CDR3 contains 15 residues. Germline V lookup: CDR1 MNHEY, CDR2 SVGAGI. Losses at the gene ends were 10 bases for V and 3 bases for J; bases not matched to a gene: 11.

The V and J genes are TRBV7-2 and TRBJ2-7, with TRBD1 as a possible D gene (6 bases). Germline loops: CDR1 SGHTA, CDR2 FQGNSA. Between the trimmed V and J ends, which lost 4 bases and 9 bases, there was a span of 22 bases. The CDR3 spans 15 residues. CDR3 DNA sequence: TGTGCCAGCAGCTCCCCAGGGGCCCCCCTAGCCGGGCAGTACTTC. Translation gives CASSSPGAPLAGQYF.

J is TRBJ2-1 and V is TRBV12-3 or TRBV12-4; D unclear. The ends were cut back, 3 bases at V and 10 bases at J, with 13 bases in the middle. This CDR3 has 13 residues. The CDR3 loop is CASSFNLGREQFF. CDR3 nucleotides: TGTGCCAGCAGTTTTAACCTTGGGCGAGAGCAGTTCTTC.

In its sample, this clone was seen once. The J gene is TRBJ2-3, the V gene TRBV29-1; no reliable D call. V was pared by 8 bases and J by 1 base, with 16 bases between. The germline V gene has CDR1 SQVTM and CDR2 ANQGSEA. This CDR3 has 14 residues. The CDR3 DNA reads TGCAGCTCCCGGGTCCCCTCGGGCACAGATACGCAGTATTTT. This codes for CSSRVPSGTDTQYF.

V is TRBV20-1 and J is TRBJ1-2; possibly TRBD1 for D (5 bases). CDR1 is DFQATT, CDR2 SNEGSKA, per germline (reference sequence). The CDR3 covers 11 residues. V gave up 3 bases and J gave up 5 bases, with 7 bases separating them. The CDR3 region has the DNA TGCAGTGCTAGGGGGCATTATGGCTACACCTTC. This gives the protein CSARGHYGYTF.

This rearrangement joins TRBV11-2 to TRBJ1-1; D gene ambiguous. The CDR3 has 15 residues. Germline loops: CDR1 SGHAT, CDR2 FQNNGV. Trimming stripped 0 bases from V and 5 bases from J, with 13 bases between. CDR3 coding DNA: TGTGCCAGCAGCTTAGATCGAGGGCGGCGGACTGAAGCTTTCTTT. Protein: CASSLDRGRRTEAFF.

The V call is TRBV18, the J call TRBJ2-1; 7 positions agree with TRBD2. The CDR3 contains 13 residues. Germline V gene lookup returns CDR1 KGHSH and CDR2 LQKENI. The V gene end was trimmed by 3 bases and the J gene end by 9 bases; junction bases not matched to a gene: 5. CDR3 in amino acids: CASSPAGEGEQFF. The CDR3 region has the DNA TGTGCCAGCTCACCGGCGGGGGAGGGTGAGCAGTTCTTC.

This clone was seen just once. The genes are TRBV6-5 and TRBJ2-1; D possibly corresponds to TRBD1 (5 bases). The V gene's germline CDR1 is MNHEY and CDR2 SVGAGI. This CDR3 is built from 14 residues. The ends were cut back, 8 bases at V and 8 bases at J, with 19 bases in the middle. CDR3 residues: CASRSRGVWDEQFF. CDR3 bases: TGTGCCAGCCGCTCAAGGGGTGTTTGGGATGAGCAGTTCTTC.

CDR3 DNA: TGTGCCAGCAGTGTATCCCGGGACAGCCTAAACACCGGGGAGCTGTTTTTT. This sequence encodes CASSVSRDSLNTGELFF. This rearrangement joins TRBV6-1 to TRBJ2-2; 7 nucleotides line up with TRBD1. Germline V gene sequence: CDR1 MNHNS, CDR2 SASEGT. This CDR3 region has 17 residues. The J segment lost 2 bases and the V segment lost 4 bases, leaving 10 bases of the junction unmatched.

This chain joins TRBV19 and TRBJ1-1; D gene ambiguous. V lost 2 bases and J 5 bases, leaving 9 bases between the germline ends. The CDR3 has 13 amino acids. Germline V gene sequence: CDR1 LNHDA, CDR2 SQIVND (reference sequence). The CDR3 here is CASSIQRRTEAFF. The CDR3 DNA follows: TGTGCCAGTAGTATACAAAGGAGGACTGAAGCTTTCTTT.

The chain has TRBV28 and TRBJ2-1; 9 positions agree with TRBD2. Unmatched junction bases numbered 13, after V lost 6 bases and J lost 7 bases. This CDR3 comprises 16 residues. Germline CDR1 MDHEN, CDR2 SYDVKM. The CDR3 nucleotides are TGTGCCAGCAGCCGCCTGCGGGGGGGCAGTGGTAATGAGCAGTTCTTC. It is translated as CASSRLRGGSGNEQFF.

In its sample, this clone was seen once. The V call is TRBV30, the J call TRBJ2-7, with D unresolved. Trimming took 0 bases from V and 7 from J, leaving 10 bases between them. This CDR3 has 12 residues. Germline CDR1 GTSNPN, CDR2 SVGIG (reference sequence). The CDR3 sequence is CAWSVTTTEQYF. In DNA, the CDR3 is TGTGCCTGGAGTGTCACCACAACGGAGCAGTACTTC.

V is TRBV6-1 and J is TRBJ1-1; no definite D call. CDR3 length equals 15 residues. CDR1 is MNHNS and CDR2 is SASEGT in the germline V gene. The ends were cut back, 2 bases at V and 3 bases at J, with 13 bases in the middle. In DNA, the CDR3 is TGTGCCAGCAGTGAAACGGGAGGCGGAGACACTGAAGCTTTCTTT. Residues: CASSETGGGDTEAFF.

In its sample, this clone ranks as medium-sized. This rearrangement joins TRBV5-4 to TRBJ1-2, with 7 bases that match TRBD1. CDR1 SGHNT and CDR2 YYREEE come from the germline V gene (reference sequence). After removal of 0 bases from V and 7 bases from J, the junction contained 9 bases not matched to a gene. The CDR3 contains 15 residues. DNA for the CDR3: TGTGCCAGCAGCTTGGGTGGGACAGACCAGTTTGGCTACACCTTC. It translates to CASSLGGTDQFGYTF.

The V gene is TRBV15, the J gene TRBJ1-1; D is ambiguous. V gave up 0 bases and J gave up 5 bases, with 7 bases separating them. The CDR3 loop spans 13 amino acids. The germline gives CDR1 LNHNV, CDR2 YYDKDF (reference sequence). The CDR3 loop is CATSRDRDTEAFF. DNA of the CDR3: TGTGCCACCAGCAGAGATCGGGATACTGAAGCTTTCTTT.

The chain employs TRBV7-8 and TRBJ1-1; D might be TRBD1 (5 bases). The CDR3 is 14 residues long. V lost 5 bases and J 6 bases, leaving 16 bases between the germline ends. The V gene's germline CDR1 is SGHVS and CDR2 FQNEAQ. The CDR3 loop is CASSIRQSVPEAFF. The CDR3 nucleotides are TGTGCCAGCAGCATTAGACAGTCTGTCCCTGAAGCTTTCTTT.

The chain uses TRBV10-1 and TRBJ2-7, with 9 bases fitting TRBD1. Trimming at V came to 8 bases and at J to 6 bases, leaving 5 bases not matched to a gene. CDR3 length equals 12 residues. Germline CDR1 WNHNN, CDR2 SYGVQD (reference sequence). The DNA of the CDR3 is TGCGCCAGCTCGACAGGGGGTACCGAGCAGTACTTC. Amino acid sequence: CASSTGGTEQYF.

The chain links TRBV28 to TRBJ1-2; 8 nucleotides agree with TRBD1. V shed 8 bases and J 0 bases; nucleotides not matched to a gene: 5. This CDR3 is built from 14 residues. CDR1 is MDHEN, CDR2 SYDVKM, per germline. The CDR3 sequence is CASLQGAANYGYTF. The CDR3 DNA follows: TGTGCCAGCCTCCAGGGGGCAGCTAACTATGGCTACACCTTC.

The chain carries TRBV12-3 or TRBV12-4 and TRBJ2-7; maybe TRBD2 (6 bases). The CDR3 is 13 amino acids. Trimming removed 5 bases from V and 6 bases from J, with 14 bases in between. Written as DNA, the CDR3 is TGTGCCAGCAGTAAGTGGAACGGGGGCGAGCAGTACTTC. Translation: CASSKWNGGEQYF.

This sequence joins TRBV5-1 and TRBJ2-2; possible D gene TRBD1, 8 bases. In germline, CDR1 is SGHRS, CDR2 YFSETQ. The V and J ends lost 5 bases and 5 bases respectively, with 22 bases between them. The CDR3 length is 17 residues. In nucleotides, the CDR3 is TGCGCCAGCAGTTCGAGGACAGGGAGGGCGGGGACCGGGGAGCTGTTTTTT. This translates into CASSSRTGRAGTGELFF.

The gene calls are TRBV5-4 and TRBJ2-1; D may be TRBD2 (5 bases). The CDR3 length is 15 residues. Germline assignment: CDR1 SGHNT and CDR2 YYREEE (reference sequence). The V end lost 0 bases, the J end lost 5 bases, and 12 bases lay between the germline ends. CDR3 DNA: TGTGCCAGCAGCTTGGGGTCTCGGGGAAACAATGAGCAGTTCTTC. Amino acids: CASSLGSRGNNEQFF.